This T cell receptor beta chain appears in the sequencing data of a study of shared clonotypes between healthy human individuals. Libraries were prepared by immunoSEQ multiplex PCR; TCRdb keeps only in-frame clonotypes and omits some of them. Of 110,000 or so clones listed, around 66% are singletons. Per the germline V gene, CDR1 is SGHAT and CDR2 is FQNNGV. The CDR3 loop spans 17 amino acids. Trimming took 3 bases from V and 4 from J; bases not matched to a gene: 12. All donors were Caucasian adults living in Nashville, Tennessee. Both CD45RO+ cells and CCR7-negative CD45RA+ TemRA cells were combined to make up CD8 memory. Details on this clone: What it recognizes is unknown.

Study findings and constraints: Across subsets, estimated richness was generally greater for naive than for memory populations.

The V gene is TRBV11-2, the J gene TRBJ2-3; 8 nucleotides match TRBD1. The clonotype was recovered from a woman in her thirties in good health. The sample was memory CD8+ T cells sorted from blood. As for subset: CD45RO+ cells pooled with CCR7-negative TemRA cells. CDR3 sequence: CASSLRTGGFEADTQYF. Here the CDR3 DNA reads TGTGCCAGCAGCTTGAGAACAGGGGGTTTTGAGGCAGATACGCAGTATTTT.